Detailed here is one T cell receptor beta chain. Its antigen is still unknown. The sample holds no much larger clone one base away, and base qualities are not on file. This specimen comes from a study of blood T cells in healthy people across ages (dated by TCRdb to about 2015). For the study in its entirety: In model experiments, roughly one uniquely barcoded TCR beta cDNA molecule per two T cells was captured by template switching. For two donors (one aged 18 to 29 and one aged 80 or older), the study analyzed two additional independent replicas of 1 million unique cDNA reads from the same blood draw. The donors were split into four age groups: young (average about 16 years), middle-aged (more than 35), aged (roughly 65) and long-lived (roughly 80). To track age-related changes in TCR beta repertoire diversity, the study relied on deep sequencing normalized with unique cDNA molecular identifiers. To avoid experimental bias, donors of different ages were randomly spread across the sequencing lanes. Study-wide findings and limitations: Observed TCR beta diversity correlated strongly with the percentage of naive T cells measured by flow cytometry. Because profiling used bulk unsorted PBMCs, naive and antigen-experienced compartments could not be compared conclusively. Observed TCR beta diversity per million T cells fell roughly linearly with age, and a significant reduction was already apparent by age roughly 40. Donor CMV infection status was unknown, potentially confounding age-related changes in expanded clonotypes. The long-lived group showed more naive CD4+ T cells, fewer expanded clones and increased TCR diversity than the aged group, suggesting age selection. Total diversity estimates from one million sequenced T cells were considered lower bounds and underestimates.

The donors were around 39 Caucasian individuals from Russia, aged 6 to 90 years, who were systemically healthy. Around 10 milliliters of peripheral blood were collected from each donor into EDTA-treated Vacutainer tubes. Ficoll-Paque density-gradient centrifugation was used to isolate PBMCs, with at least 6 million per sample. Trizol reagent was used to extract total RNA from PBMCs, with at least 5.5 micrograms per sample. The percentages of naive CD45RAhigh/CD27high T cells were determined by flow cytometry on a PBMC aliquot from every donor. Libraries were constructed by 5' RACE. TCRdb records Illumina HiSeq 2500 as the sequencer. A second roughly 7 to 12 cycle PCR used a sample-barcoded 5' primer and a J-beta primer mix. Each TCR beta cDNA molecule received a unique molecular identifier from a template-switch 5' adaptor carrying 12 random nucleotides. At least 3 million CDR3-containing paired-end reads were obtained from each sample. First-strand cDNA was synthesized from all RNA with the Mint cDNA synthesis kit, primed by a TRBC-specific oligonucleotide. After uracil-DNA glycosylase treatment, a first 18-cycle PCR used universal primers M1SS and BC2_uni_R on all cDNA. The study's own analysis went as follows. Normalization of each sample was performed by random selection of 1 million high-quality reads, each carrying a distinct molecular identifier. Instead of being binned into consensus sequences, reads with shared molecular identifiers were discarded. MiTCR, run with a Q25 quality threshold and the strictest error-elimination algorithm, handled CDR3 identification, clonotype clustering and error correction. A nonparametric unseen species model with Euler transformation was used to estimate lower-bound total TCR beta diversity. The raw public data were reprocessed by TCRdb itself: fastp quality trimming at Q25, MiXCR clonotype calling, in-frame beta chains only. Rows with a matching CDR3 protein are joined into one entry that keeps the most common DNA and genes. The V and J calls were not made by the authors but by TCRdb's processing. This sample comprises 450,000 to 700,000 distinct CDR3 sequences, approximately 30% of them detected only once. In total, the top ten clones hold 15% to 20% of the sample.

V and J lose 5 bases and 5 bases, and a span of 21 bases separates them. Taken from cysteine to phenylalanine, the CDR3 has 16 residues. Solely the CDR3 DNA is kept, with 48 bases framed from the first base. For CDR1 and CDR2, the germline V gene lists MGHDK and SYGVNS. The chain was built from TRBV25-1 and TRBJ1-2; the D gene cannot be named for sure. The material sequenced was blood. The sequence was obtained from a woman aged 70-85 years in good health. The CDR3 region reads CASSPRETWGGYGYTF. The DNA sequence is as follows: TGTGCCAGCAGTCCGCGGGAAACATGGGGAGGGTATGGCTACACCTTC.